These 9 T cell receptor beta chains came from one sample sequenced in a study of T cells in Graves' hyperthyroidism and ophthalmopathy (dated by TCRdb to between 2019 and 2020). Libraries were prepared through multiplex PCR. Sequenced using an Illumina HiSeq 2000. TCR beta CDR3 regions were amplified from RNA transcripts. For the first round of RT-PCR on the TCR CDR3, the HTBI primer set was used together with the Qiagen OneStep RT-PCR kit. TCRdb trimmed public reads at Q25 via fastp, called clones via MiXCR and kept in-frame beta chains. One record per CDR3 amino acid sequence lists the most common genes and DNA. The sample table records a few hundred thousand distinct CDR3 sequences; just over 45% of these occur just once. Of the sample, around 8% is held by the ten largest clones. The sequencing input was peripheral blood or thyroid tissue (not recorded which). The receptors stem from a young woman with Graves' hyperthyroidism.

The rearrangement joins TRBV20-1 to TRBJ2-7; D possibly corresponds to TRBD2 (6 bases). The V gene lost 4 bases and the J gene lost 2 bases, with 12 bases spanning the gap. CDR1 is DFQATT and CDR2 is SNEGSKA in the germline V gene (reference sequence). The CDR3 sequence is 13 residues long. CDR3 in amino acids: CSAITGAAYEQYF. In nucleotides, the CDR3 is TGCAGTGCTATAACGGGAGCGGCCTACGAGCAGTACTTC.

The rearrangement joins TRBV5-1 to TRBJ1-5; TRBD1 might be the D (6 bases). The CDR3 runs to 15 residues. Looked up from germline, CDR1 is SGHRS and CDR2 is YFSETQ. V lost 1 base to trimming and J lost 8 bases, with 16 bases between them. The CDR3 DNA reads TGCGCCAGCAGCTTGACAGGGTCAGGCGATGAGCCCCAGCATTTT. Encoded protein: CASSLTGSGDEPQHF.

On this clonotype itself: Mismatch with germline at one junction end may stem from a read error. The chain links TRBV20-1 to TRBJ1-1, with TRBD1 as a possible D gene (5 bases). CDR3 length: 15 residues. Germline V gene lookup returns CDR1 DFQATT and CDR2 SNEGSKA (reference sequence). CDR3 loop: CSARVSRVGVTEAFF. DNA for the CDR3: TGCAGTGCTAGAGTGTCCAGGGTCGGCGTCACTGAAGCCTTCTTT.

The rearrangement joins TRBV12-3 or TRBV12-4 to TRBJ1-5, with a possible D match to TRBD1 (5 bases). Deletions cut 3 bases from V and 6 bases from J, with 12 bases between. The CDR3 sequence is 14 residues long. CDR3 amino acids: CASSLGTPGQPQHF. The DNA of the CDR3 is TGTGCCAGCAGTTTGGGGACGCCCGGTCAGCCCCAGCATTTT.

The chain uses TRBV12-3 or TRBV12-4 and TRBJ2-5; the D gene is possibly TRBD1 (6 bases). This CDR3 has 13 amino acids. V was trimmed by 7 bases and J by 1 base, leaving 10 bases between them. The CDR3 protein is CASMQGTQETQYF. The CDR3, as DNA: TGTGCCAGCATGCAGGGGACCCAAGAGACCCAGTACTTC.

At least ten counts were recorded for this clonotype. The rearrangement joins TRBV7-8 to TRBJ2-7, with D uncertain. Germline V gene lookup returns CDR1 SGHVS and CDR2 FQNEAQ. The V and J ends lost 3 bases and 5 bases respectively, with 14 bases between them. The CDR3 is 14 amino acids. CDR3 nucleotides: TGTGCCAGCAGCTTTGCTGGTTCTGTGGACGAGCAGTACTTC. This encodes CASSFAGSVDEQYF.

The J gene is TRBJ1-4, the V gene TRBV15; no firm D call. Germline CDR1 and CDR2: LNHNV and YYDKDF (reference sequence). Trimming shortened V by 1 base and J by 4 bases, and 7 bases separated the two germline ends. CDR3 length: 14 residues. The CDR3 protein is CATSRGQINEKLFF. The CDR3 DNA reads as TGTGCCACCAGCAGAGGTCAGATTAATGAAAAACTGTTTTTT.

The chain couples TRBV7-2 to TRBJ2-7, with TRBD2 identical over 7 bases. The germline gives CDR1 SGHTA, CDR2 FQGNSA. The CDR3 length is 12 residues. The junction had 6 bases not matched to a gene; V was cut back by 7 bases and J by 6 bases. CDR3 bases: TGTGCCAGCACCAAGGGAGGGATCGAGCAGTACTTC. Translating it yields CASTKGGIEQYF.

This clonotype was seen repeatedly, ten times or more. The chain employs TRBV5-1 and TRBJ1-1; D not certain. CDR1 SGHRS and CDR2 YFSETQ come from the germline V gene. CDR3 size: 13 residues. CDR3 nucleotides: TGCGCGTCTGGAAAGGCCGAGGACACTGAAGCTTTCTTT. Residues: CASGKAEDTEAFF.